This T cell receptor (beta chain) was sequenced during a study of CD8+ T cells in alopecia areata. Treatment reported: oral pan-JAK inhibitor, 5-10 mg twice daily. V dropped 7 bases and J dropped 8 bases, with 17 bases sitting between them. The CDR3 runs 14 residues. Germline CDR1 SEHNR, CDR2 FQNEAQ (reference sequence). cDNA serving as the sequencing template came from extracted, reverse transcribed RNA. Some clones are missing from TCRdb's copy, which holds only in-frame ones; the method was immunoSEQ multiplex PCR. The sample includes 150,000 to 200,000 clones, around 49% of them seen just once. Material: CD8+ T cells sorted from blood, obtained at roughly week 52, from a patient treated with tofacitinib. The sequence came from a human donor with alopecia areata. This chain joins TRBV7-9 and TRBJ1-4, with D unclear. CDR3 coding DNA: TGTGCCAGCATCTCCGAGGGTGAAAGAGAAAAACTGTTTTTT. Residues: CASISEGEREKLFF.